This TCR beta chain was sequenced in a study of Tregs in tolerant kidney transplant recipients (dated by TCRdb to the late 2010s). Regarding the research as a whole: Transplants used related donors with nonmyeloablative bone marrow transplantation; mixed chimerism was transient in the human trials. TCRbeta sequencing was used in the study to identify donor-specific regulatory T cells before combined kidney and bone marrow transplantation, and the identified cells were then tracked after transplant.

Comment on this clone: Its specific antigen is unknown. Qualities for individual bases were not recorded, and no much larger clone is one base off.

Genomic DNA was extracted from sorted cells with the QIAGEN DNeasy Blood and Tissue Kit for TCRbeta CDR3 sequencing. High-throughput TCRbeta CDR3 sequencing was carried out commercially through immunoSEQ, with PCR amplification with bias correction and internal controls included. The authors processed their data as follows. A unique productive TCRbeta sequence was defined by the CDR3 nucleotide sequence when primers matched, and otherwise by the CDR3 amino acid sequence together with the Vbeta and Jbeta genes. To correct for sorting error, sequences found in more than one sorted population at a frequency ratio of 2:1 or less were discarded, and the remaining shared sequences were assigned to the population with the higher frequency. Sequences were defined as donor-reactive when expanded at least 5-fold in CFSE-low cells versus unstimulated cells and present at a frequency of at least 0.01% in CFSE-low cells. Repertoire divergence was quantified by Jensen-Shannon divergence using the top 100 TCRbeta sequences ranked by frequency. For any sample with multiple sequencing runs, sorting error was corrected in each run separately before the runs were pooled. Drawn from immuneACCESS, this table holds only the in-frame rearrangements with V and J called that TCRdb kept. Clones are partly lost; checked studies trace under half to an unresolved V gene and leave the rest unexplained. That table is the source of V, J and clone size, and D and trimming were worked out from the DNA. The sample table holds roughly 64,000 clones, of which roughly 98% were seen once. The ten largest clones add up to around 0.34% of the sample.

The investigation overall reported the following: For some patients the PCR primers changed over time, which made it impossible to compare the samples from those patients at the nucleotide level. In tolerant patients, donor-specific Tregs expanded more than Tregs overall, which suggests antigen-driven rather than nonspecific expansion. Biological reproducibility was not directly assessed, although technical replication error appeared to be minimal. Expanding Tregs with activated donor B cells appeared to identify the most biologically relevant and donor-specific TCRbeta repertoire. The study was constrained by small patient numbers, and validation of the findings is required in larger populations and under other immunosuppression protocols.

V is pared back by 0 bases and J by 5 bases, with 16 bases lying between the germline termini. CDR1 and CDR2 are drawn from the germline V gene: LGHNA, YNFKEQ. Measured from the cysteine to the phenylalanine, the CDR3 is 16 residues long. The sequence is cut down to CDR3 DNA, 48 bases in frame from base 1. This specimen's time point label, per the study, means: blood sample drawn before combined kidney and bone marrow transplant. Thawed PBMCs were FACS-sorted into unstimulated Tregs (CD4+CD25+CD127-), CD4+ non-Tregs (CD4+CD25-), CD4 cells and CD8 cells. Before Treg sorting, thawed PBMCs were rested overnight at 37°C with roughly 200 IU/ml IL-2. Patients were several combined kidney and bone marrow transplant recipients from the ITN036ST trial, and only these trial subjects had samples available. Healthy control blood was processed to PBMCs with a Ficoll density gradient and then cryopreserved, whereas patient PBMCs were collected both before and after transplant.

The chain uses TRBV4-2 and TRBJ1-2; the D gene is perhaps TRBD1, on 5 matching bases. Sequences were derived from Tregs from blood, sampled before the transplant. The sequence came from a human donor who received a combined kidney and bone marrow transplant. CDR3 region: CASSQERLGAGYGYTF. The DNA sequence reads TGTGCCAGCAGCCAAGAGCGCTTAGGGGCAGGGTATGGCTACACCTTC.